This TCR beta chain originates from a study of T cells in Graves' hyperthyroidism and ophthalmopathy. This clonotype came up a few times. One junction end disagrees with the germline gene, perhaps due to a read error. TCR beta CDR3 region amplification was performed from RNA transcripts. First-round RT-PCR of the TCR CDR3 relied on the HTBI primer set. TCRdb analysed the multiplex PCR reads with MiXCR anew, one entry per CDR3 protein. The sample lists over 500,000 distinct CDR3 sequences, 12% to 15% seen once, with approximately 15% in the top ten. The TCR sequence derives from a woman in her forties with Graves' hyperthyroidism. The source material was blood.

CDR3 sequence (DNA): TGTGCCAGCAGCCCAGGACTCCCTCCCAACAATGAGCAGTTCTTC. It is translated as CASSPGLPPNNEQFF. This chain links TRBV4-1 with TRBJ2-1; D may be TRBD2 (5 bases). The CDR3 is 15 residues long. Germline-derived CDR1 and CDR2 are MGHRA and YSYEKL.